The TCR beta chain described here comes from a study of blood T cell repertoires in COVID-19. This clone has more than one count but fewer than ten. Per the authors' pipeline: The assay estimated nucleated cells by amplifying reference gene primers. Here immunoSEQ multiplex PCR was the method, and the copy in TCRdb shows in-frame clones only, minus some. From that table come the V and J calls and clone size; the DNA was used to work out D and trimming. The sample includes over 450,000 clones, approximately 88% of them seen just once. This sequence originates from a woman aged 45 to 65 with COVID-19, enrolled during active disease. The sample taken for sequencing was peripheral blood.

The CDR3 loop is CSGGSGGFYGYTF. As DNA, the CDR3 is TGCAGCGGAGGATCAGGGGGCTTTTATGGCTACACCTTC. The rearrangement uses TRBV29-1 and TRBJ1-2; TRBD1 matches 8 bases. Germline V gene lookup returns CDR1 SQVTM and CDR2 ANQGSEA. Trimming removed 7 bases from V and 5 bases from J; junction bases left unmatched: 9. The CDR3 consists of 13 residues.